This TCR beta chain was sequenced during a study of response to subunit inactivated influenza vaccine. Study-wide results and limits: Authors suggested that a seasonal influenza vaccination recruits few new T cells each time.

On this clonotype: The target antigen is unknown.

The CDR3 is made up of 13 amino acids. The germline V gene encodes CDR1 LGHNA and CDR2 YNFKEQ. J was trimmed by 3 bases and V by 2 bases; bases with no gene match: 1. TCRdb reprocessed the RT-PCR reads via MiXCR and lists one record per CDR3 protein. The sample includes around 520,000 distinct CDR3 sequences, about 25% of them seen just once. The chain joins TRBV4-2 to TRBJ2-7; 7 bases agree with TRBD1. The source of this sequence is a man aged 50 or older who received an inactivated influenza vaccine. This specimen was CD4+ T cells sorted from PBMCs, taken 4 to 6 days after vaccination. The CDR3 nucleotides are TGTGCCAGCAGCCAAAACAGGGGCTACGAGCAGTACTTC. It codes for CASSQNRGYEQYF.